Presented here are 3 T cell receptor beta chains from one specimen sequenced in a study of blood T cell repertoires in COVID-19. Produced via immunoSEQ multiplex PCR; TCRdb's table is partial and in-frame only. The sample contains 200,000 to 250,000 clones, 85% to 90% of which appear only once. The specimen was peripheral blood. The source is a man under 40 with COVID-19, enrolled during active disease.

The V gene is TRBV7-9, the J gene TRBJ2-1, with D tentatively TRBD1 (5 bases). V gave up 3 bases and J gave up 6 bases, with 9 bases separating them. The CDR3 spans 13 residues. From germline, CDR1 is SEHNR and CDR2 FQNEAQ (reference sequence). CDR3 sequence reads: CASSFDSSNEQFF. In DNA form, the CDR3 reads TGTGCCAGCAGCTTCGACAGTTCCAATGAGCAGTTCTTC.

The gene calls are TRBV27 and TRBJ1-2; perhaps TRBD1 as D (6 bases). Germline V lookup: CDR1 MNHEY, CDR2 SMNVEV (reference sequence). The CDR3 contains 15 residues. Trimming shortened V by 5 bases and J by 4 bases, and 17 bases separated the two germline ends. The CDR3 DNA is TGTGCCAGCAGTCCGTGGGGGGGCGAGGGCTATGGCTACACCTTC. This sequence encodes CASSPWGGEGYGYTF.

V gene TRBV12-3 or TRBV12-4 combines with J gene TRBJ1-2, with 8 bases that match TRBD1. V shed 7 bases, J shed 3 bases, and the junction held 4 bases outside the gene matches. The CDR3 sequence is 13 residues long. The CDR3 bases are TGTGCCAGCACCCGGACAGGGCACTATGGCTACACCTTC. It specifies CASTRTGHYGYTF.